A single sample gave rise to the 29 T cell receptor beta chains below, sequenced in a study of shared clonotypes between healthy human individuals. The protocol was immunoSEQ multiplex PCR, while the TCRdb copy is restricted to in-frame clones and leaves out a portion. The table has approximately 2.5 million clones, about 92% seen once. What was sequenced was naive CD4+ T cells sorted from blood. The subset is: CD45RA+ positively selected. Receptors were obtained from a man younger than 30 in good health.

The rearrangement joins TRBV6-1 to TRBJ1-1; a weak D match, TRBD1 (6 bases). The germline CDR1 and CDR2 sequences are MNHNS and SASEGT. The CDR3 contains 13 residues. The V end lost 10 bases, the J end lost 5 bases, and 17 bases lay between the germline ends. The DNA for the CDR3 is TGTGCCACCCTAAAGGGGGATGGAACTGAAGCTTTCTTT. It encodes CATLKGDGTEAFF.

The table lists this clone with a count of one. Other DNA sequences in the sample encode the same CDR3. V and J are TRBV5-1 and TRBJ1-4; 8 bases fit TRBD1. Germline V gene lookup returns CDR1 SGHRS and CDR2 YFSETQ. CDR3 size: 15 residues. With 4 bases clipped from V and 3 bases from J, the junction kept 5 bases outside the gene matches. This CDR3 is CASSLRTGSNEKLFF. The CDR3 DNA sequence: TGCGCCAGCAGCCTCCGGACAGGGTCTAATGAAAAACTGTTTTTT.

The chain links TRBV11-1 to TRBJ1-3; D remains ambiguous. The CDR3 covers 15 residues. Trimming removed 5 bases from V and 0 bases from J, with 11 bases in between. Germline CDR1 and CDR2: SGHAT and FQDESV (reference sequence). CDR3 residues: CASSVSPLSGNTIYF. CDR3 bases: TGTGCCAGCAGCGTCTCACCTCTCTCTGGAAACACCATATATTTT.

The chain recombines TRBV5-4 with TRBJ1-2, with a weak D call TRBD1 (6 bases). CDR3 length: 14 residues. Trimming removed 5 bases at V and 5 bases at J, with 16 bases between. CDR1 and CDR2 from the germline V gene are SGHNT and YYREEE (reference sequence). This chain's CDR3 is CASRHEQGRYGYTF. DNA of the CDR3: TGTGCCAGCAGGCATGAACAGGGCAGGTATGGCTACACCTTC.

The chain carries TRBV5-1 and TRBJ1-1; tentatively, D is TRBD1 (5 bases). V lost 0 bases, J lost 6 bases, and 18 bases lay in between. CDR1 is SGHRS and CDR2 is YFSETQ in the germline V gene. The CDR3 runs 16 residues. The CDR3 loop is CASSLVDRPVKSEAFF. The CDR3 nucleotides read TGCGCCAGCAGCTTGGTAGACAGACCAGTGAAGTCTGAAGCTTTCTTT.

The sample holds one count of this clone. This sample includes further DNA sequences coding for the same CDR3. The rearrangement links TRBV10-3 to TRBJ2-3; D is unresolved. Germline V CDR1 and CDR2: ENHRY, SYGVKD. This CDR3 has 11 residues. The V end was cut by 9 bases, the J end by 1 base, with 5 bases between. The CDR3 DNA reads TGTGCCATTAGAGGCACAGATACGCAGTATTTT. It specifies CAIRGTDTQYF.

A note on this clone: The identical CDR3 is also encoded by other nucleotide sequences in the sample. This sequence joins TRBV9 and TRBJ2-7; D is ambiguous. V was trimmed by 0 bases and J by 0 bases, leaving 7 bases between them. Germline loops: CDR1 SGDLS, CDR2 YYNGEE. The CDR3 totals 14 residues. CDR3: CASSVAGTSYEQYF. The CDR3 nucleotides are TGTGCCAGCAGCGTAGCAGGCACCTCCTACGAGCAGTACTTC.

This chain links TRBV18 with TRBJ1-6; D possibly corresponds to TRBD1 (5 bases). The ends were cut back, 3 bases at V and 12 bases at J, with 12 bases in the middle. The CDR3 has 13 amino acids. The V gene's germline CDR1 is KGHSH and CDR2 LQKENI. For the CDR3, the DNA is TGTGCCAGCTCACCGGGAACGGGGGGACCCCTCCACTTT. It codes for CASSPGTGGPLHF.

CDR3 protein: CASSEFRYRVRGNQPQHF. In DNA form, the CDR3 reads TGTGCCAGCAGTGAATTCCGGTACAGGGTCCGCGGCAATCAGCCCCAGCATTTT. V usage is TRBV6-1 and J usage is TRBJ1-5, with D possibly being TRBD1 (6 bases). The CDR3 contains 18 residues. V lost 2 bases and J 2 bases, leaving 19 bases between the germline ends. Looked up from germline, CDR1 is MNHNS and CDR2 is SASEGT.

The gene calls are TRBV18 and TRBJ2-7; D is unclear. CDR1 and CDR2 from the germline V gene are KGHSH and LQKENI. The CDR3 is 16 residues long. Between the trimmed V and J ends, which lost 0 bases and 5 bases, there was a span of 17 bases. CDR3 DNA: TGTGCCAGCTCACCACCGGTGGCTGGGAATATGGACGAGCAGTACTTC. It translates to CASSPPVAGNMDEQYF.

The V and J genes are TRBV18 and TRBJ2-5; no reliable D call. The CDR3 runs 13 residues. Germline V gene lookup returns CDR1 KGHSH and CDR2 LQKENI. Trimming took 0 bases from V and 6 from J, leaving 8 bases between them. The CDR3 is CASSPPPIQTQYF. The CDR3 DNA reads TGTGCCAGCTCACCACCACCTATTCAGACCCAGTACTTC.

This chain uses TRBV28 with TRBJ1-4; 9 bases match TRBD1. CDR1 and CDR2 (germline): MDHEN, SYDVKM. The CDR3 consists of 18 residues. Trimming removed 8 bases from V and 1 base from J; junction bases left unmatched: 14. For the CDR3, the DNA is TGTGCCAGCGGGAGGCTGGGACAGGGATTATTAACTAATGAAAAACTGTTTTTT. Protein sequence: CASGRLGQGLLTNEKLFF. Full variable domain (outside the CDR3, taken from reference TRBV28 and TRBJ1-4): DVKVTQSSRYLVKRTGEKVFLECVQDMDHENMFWYRQDPGLGLRLIYFSYDVKMKEKGDIPEGYSVSREKKERFSLILESASTNQTSMYLCASGRLGQGLLTNEKLFFGSGTQLSVL.

The chain's CDR3 is CASSSRPTELFF. The CDR3 DNA follows: TGTGCCAGCAGCTCACGGCCGACGGAGCTGTTTTTT. This sequence joins TRBV5-4 and TRBJ2-2; D uncertain. V shed 3 bases and J shed 10 bases, with 10 bases lying between them. The CDR3 totals 12 residues. Germline values: CDR1 SGHNT, CDR2 YYREEE (reference sequence).

V and J are TRBV30 and TRBJ2-3; 13 bases agree with TRBD2. CDR1 is GTSNPN, CDR2 SVGIG, per germline (reference sequence). The CDR3 runs 15 residues. The V segment lost 2 bases and the J segment 6 bases; nucleotides outside the gene matches: 5. The CDR3, as DNA: TGTGCCTGGAGTCAGACTAGCGGGAGGTACGATACGCAGTATTTT. Translated: CAWSQTSGRYDTQYF.

Details on this clone: At the DNA level, this CDR3 is encoded by other sequences in the same sample as well. The chain couples TRBV11-3 to TRBJ2-7; D is perhaps TRBD2 (5 bases). Between the trimmed V and J ends, which lost 0 bases and 6 bases, there was a span of 6 bases. The CDR3 runs to 12 residues. The V gene's germline CDR1 is SGHNT and CDR2 YENEEA. The CDR3 sequence: CASSLDRGEQYF. CDR3 sequence (DNA): TGTGCCAGCAGCTTAGACCGGGGCGAGCAGTACTTC.

This clone was seen only once. The CDR3 DNA reads as TGTGCCAGCAGGCTAGCGGGAGCGCCCCCGGAAGGTGAGCAGTTCTTC. Translated: CASRLAGAPPEGEQFF. This chain uses TRBV13 with TRBJ2-1, with 10 bases matching TRBD2. Trimming took 6 bases from V and 9 from J; bases not matched to a gene: 14. The CDR3 is 16 amino acids. Germline V gene sequence: CDR1 PRHDT, CDR2 FYEKMQ (reference sequence).

This rearrangement joins TRBV25-1 to TRBJ2-7; possible D gene TRBD2, 7 bases. Trimming took off 3 bases at V and 2 bases at J, with 11 bases between the two ends. CDR1 is MGHDK and CDR2 is SYGVNS in the germline V gene. The CDR3 sequence is 14 residues long. Here the CDR3 DNA reads TGTGCCAGCAGTGAGGGGGGGCTCCCCTACGAGCAGTACTTC. Protein product: CASSEGGLPYEQYF.

V is TRBV5-4 and J is TRBJ2-2; no definite D call. This CDR3 contains 13 residues. With 4 bases removed from V and 0 bases from J, the gap between germline ends came to 4 bases. Germline V gives CDR1 SGHNT, CDR2 YYREEE (reference sequence). The CDR3 here is CASSPANTGELFF. The CDR3 DNA reads as TGTGCCAGCAGCCCCGCGAACACCGGGGAGCTGTTTTTT. The complete variable domain, with remaining parts taken from reference TRBV5-4 and TRBJ2-2, reads ETGVTQSPTHLIKTRGQQVTLRCSSQSGHNTVSWYQQALGQGPQFIFQYYREEENGRGNFPPRFSGLQFPNYSSELNVNALELDDSALYLCASSPANTGELFFGEGSRLTVL.

The chain links TRBV28 to TRBJ1-6; the D is unclear. This CDR3 region has 16 residues. The V gene's germline CDR1 is MDHEN and CDR2 SYDVKM. V lost 7 bases to trimming and J lost 6 bases, with 19 bases between them. CDR3 amino acids: CASTERGSVINSPLHF. CDR3 coding DNA: TGTGCCAGCACCGAAAGAGGGTCGGTTATTAATTCACCCCTCCACTTT.

V gene TRBV18 combines with J gene TRBJ1-6, with 9 bases lining up with TRBD1. The CDR3 sequence is 16 residues long. CDR1 is KGHSH and CDR2 is LQKENI in the germline V gene. V lost 3 bases, J lost 7 bases, and 7 bases stayed unmatched. In nucleotides, the CDR3 is TGTGCCAGCTCACCCTCCTCGGACAGGGGAAATTCACCCCTCCACTTT. Encoded protein: CASSPSSDRGNSPLHF.

The chain has TRBV4-1 and TRBJ1-1, with no clear D. CDR1 and CDR2 (germline): MGHRA, YSYEKL. V was shortened by 1 base and J by 2 bases, with 8 bases between the two germline ends. The CDR3 consists of 14 residues. The CDR3 is CASSQASLNTEAFF. CDR3 nucleotides: TGCGCCAGCAGCCAAGCGAGTTTAAACACTGAAGCTTTCTTT.

The genes are TRBV30 and TRBJ2-5; D is unclear. The DNA end lines up better with TRBJ2-7; the J call may be wrong. CDR3 length: 15 amino acids. Germline V lookup: CDR1 GTSNPN, CDR2 SVGIG (reference sequence). CDR3 DNA sequence: TGTGCCTGGAGTGTACTTCAGGACCTCTACTACGAGCAGTACTTC. Its protein is CAWSVLQDLYYEQYF.

The chain uses TRBV2 and TRBJ1-4; 11 bases fit TRBD1. This CDR3 region has 16 residues. Trimming at V came to 6 bases and at J to 0 bases, leaving 3 bases not matched to a gene. The germline V gene has CDR1 SNHLY and CDR2 FYNNEI. The CDR3 sequence: CASSRDRGTTNEKLFF. Written as DNA, the CDR3 is TGTGCCAGCAGCAGGGACAGGGGGACAACTAATGAAAAACTGTTTTTT.

V and J are TRBV18 and TRBJ2-7; D gene uncertain. V was pared by 6 bases and J by 4 bases, with 22 bases between. Germline lookup yields CDR1 KGHSH and CDR2 LQKENI. CDR3 length: 16 amino acids. CDR3 bases: TGTGCCAGCTCCCCAGAGTCCCTCGGAACATATTACGAGCAGTACTTC. Protein product: CASSPESLGTYYEQYF.

This clone was detected only once. This chain joins TRBV7-2 and TRBJ1-3; D ambiguous. Germline V lookup: CDR1 SGHTA, CDR2 FQGNSA. Trimming stripped 5 bases from V and 0 bases from J, with 14 bases between. CDR3 size: 16 residues. The CDR3 sequence is CASSPNPPGSGNTIYF. The CDR3 bases are TGTGCCAGCAGCCCCAACCCACCGGGCTCTGGAAACACCATATATTTT. Full variable domain (missing parts from reference TRBV7-2 and TRBJ1-3): GAGVSQSPSNKVTEKGKDVELRCDPISGHTALYWYRQSLGQGLEFLIYFQGNSAPDKSGLPSDRFSAERTGGSVSTLTIQRTQQEDSAVYLCASSPNPPGSGNTIYFGEGSWLTVV.

This chain connects TRBV7-2 to TRBJ2-3; tentatively, D is TRBD2 (6 bases). The CDR3 is 15 residues long. V lost 6 bases and J 1 base, leaving 14 bases between the germline ends. Germline CDR1 and CDR2: SGHTA and FQGNSA. This CDR3 reads CASRLGGVGTDTQYF. DNA of the CDR3: TGTGCCAGCAGGCTTGGAGGGGTGGGCACAGATACGCAGTATTTT.

This rearrangement joins TRBV25-1 to TRBJ2-7; TRBD1 agrees at 10 bases. Germline V gives CDR1 MGHDK, CDR2 SYGVNS. CDR3 length: 18 residues. V was pared by 6 bases and J by 2 bases, with 16 bases of the junction left unmatched. The CDR3 bases are TGTGCCAGCAGGAGTTTGGGACCCGGGACAGGGGTTACCTACGAGCAGTACTTC. This gives the protein CASRSLGPGTGVTYEQYF.

V gene TRBV5-6 combines with J gene TRBJ1-6; unclear D gene. V was clipped by 5 bases and J by 7 bases, with 16 bases between them. The V gene's germline CDR1 is SGHDT and CDR2 YYEEEE. The CDR3 has 15 residues. CDR3 nucleotide sequence: TGTGCCAGCAGTGACACCCGGGATAAGAATTCACCCCTCCACTTT. Its protein is CASSDTRDKNSPLHF.

The chain couples TRBV15 to TRBJ2-1, with 7 nucleotides matching TRBD1. The CDR3 runs 16 residues. Trimming took 3 bases from V and 0 from J; bases not matched to a gene: 5. Per the germline V gene, CDR1 is LNHNV and CDR2 is YYDKDF (reference sequence). The CDR3 region has the DNA TGTGCCACCAGCAGCAGGGGGAAAATCTCCTACAATGAGCAGTTCTTC. Translating it yields CATSSRGKISYNEQFF. The variable domain in full, completed from reference TRBV15 and TRBJ2-1, reads DAMVIQNPRYQVTQFGKPVTLSCSQTLNHNVMYWYQQKSSQAPKLLFHYYDKDFNNEADTPDNFQSRRPNTSFCFLDIRSPGLGDTAMYLCATSSRGKISYNEQFFGPGTRLTVL.